Sequencing of this T cell receptor beta chain was carried out in a study of T cells in localized non-small cell lung cancer. J was trimmed by 5 bases and V by 0 bases; bases with no gene match: 2. Germline CDR1 KGHSH, CDR2 LQKENI. This CDR3 contains 15 residues. Using immunoSEQ multiplex PCR, the repertoire was profiled, and TCRdb retains in-frame clones only, with some absent. The table shows approximately 52,000 clones, with 70% to 85% occurring only once. The receptor comes from a man aged 40 to 70 with stage I squamous cell lung carcinoma. The sequences come from peripheral blood, collected before any cancer treatment. V usage is TRBV18 and J usage is TRBJ2-7, with TRBD1 identical over 12 bases. CDR3 sequence: CASSPPGQGAHEQYF. The CDR3 DNA reads TGTGCCAGCTCACCACCGGGACAGGGGGCTCACGAGCAGTACTTC. Together with reference TRBV18 and TRBJ2-7, the CDR3 gives the full variable domain: NAGVMQNPRHLVRRRGQEARLRCSPMKGHSHVYWYRQLPEEGLKFMVYLQKENIIDESGMPKERFSAEFPKEGPSILRIQQVVRGDSAAYFCASSPPGQGAHEQYFGPGTRLTVT.